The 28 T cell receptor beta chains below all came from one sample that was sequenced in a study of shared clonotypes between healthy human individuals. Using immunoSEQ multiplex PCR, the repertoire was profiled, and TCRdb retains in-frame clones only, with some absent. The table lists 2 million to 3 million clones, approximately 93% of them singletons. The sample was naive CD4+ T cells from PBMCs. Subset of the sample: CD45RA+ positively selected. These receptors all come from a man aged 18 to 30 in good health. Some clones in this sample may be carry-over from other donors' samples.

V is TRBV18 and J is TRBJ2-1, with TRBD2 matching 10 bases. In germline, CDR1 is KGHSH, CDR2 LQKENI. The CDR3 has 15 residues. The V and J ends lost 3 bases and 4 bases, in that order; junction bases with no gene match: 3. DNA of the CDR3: TGTGCCAGCTCACCGACTAGCGGGTTGTACAATGAGCAGTTCTTC. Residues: CASSPTSGLYNEQFF.

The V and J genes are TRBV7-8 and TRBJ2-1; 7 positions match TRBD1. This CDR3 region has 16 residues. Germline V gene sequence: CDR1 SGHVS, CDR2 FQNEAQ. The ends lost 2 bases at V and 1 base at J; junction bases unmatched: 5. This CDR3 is CASSLLTGVSYNEQFF. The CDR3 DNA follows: TGTGCCAGCAGCTTACTCACAGGGGTATCCTACAATGAGCAGTTCTTC.

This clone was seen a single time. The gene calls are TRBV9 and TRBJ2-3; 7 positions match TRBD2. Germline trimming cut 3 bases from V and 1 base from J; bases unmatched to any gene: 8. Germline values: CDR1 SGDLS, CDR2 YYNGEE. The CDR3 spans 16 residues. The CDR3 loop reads CASSGQAGVGTDTQYF. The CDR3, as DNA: TGTGCCAGCAGCGGCCAGGCGGGAGTAGGCACAGATACGCAGTATTTT.

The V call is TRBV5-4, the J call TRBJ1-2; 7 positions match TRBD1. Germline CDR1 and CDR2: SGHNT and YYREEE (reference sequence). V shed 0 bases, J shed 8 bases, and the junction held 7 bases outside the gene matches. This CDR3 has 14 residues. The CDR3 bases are TGTGCCAGCAGCTTGGCCTTGGCAGGGGGAGGCTACACCTTC. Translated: CASSLALAGGGYTF.

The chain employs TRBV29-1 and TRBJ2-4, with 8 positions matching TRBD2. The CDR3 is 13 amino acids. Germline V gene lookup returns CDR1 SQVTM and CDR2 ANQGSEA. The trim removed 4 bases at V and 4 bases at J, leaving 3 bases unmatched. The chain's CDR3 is CSVGREDKNIQYF. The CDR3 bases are TGCAGCGTTGGGCGGGAGGATAAAAACATTCAGTACTTC.

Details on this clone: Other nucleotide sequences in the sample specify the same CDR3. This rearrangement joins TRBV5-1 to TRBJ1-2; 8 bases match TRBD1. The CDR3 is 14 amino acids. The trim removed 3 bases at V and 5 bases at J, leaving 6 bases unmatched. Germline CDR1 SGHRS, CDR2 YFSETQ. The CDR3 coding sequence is TGCGCCAGCAGCTCCGGGACAGGTTCTTATGGCTACACCTTC. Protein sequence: CASSSGTGSYGYTF.

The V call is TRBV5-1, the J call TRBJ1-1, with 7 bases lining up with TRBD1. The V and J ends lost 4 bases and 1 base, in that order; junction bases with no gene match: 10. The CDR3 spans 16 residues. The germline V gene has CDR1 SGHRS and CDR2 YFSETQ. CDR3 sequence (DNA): TGCGCCAGCAGCATAAGACAGGGACAGCAGAACACTGAAGCTTTCTTT. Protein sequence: CASSIRQGQQNTEAFF.

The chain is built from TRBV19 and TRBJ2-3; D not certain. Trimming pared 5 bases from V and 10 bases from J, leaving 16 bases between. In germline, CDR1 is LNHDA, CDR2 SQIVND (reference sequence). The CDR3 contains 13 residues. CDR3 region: CASSSLGLGSQYF. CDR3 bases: TGTGCCAGTAGTTCTTTAGGATTAGGCTCGCAGTATTTT.

The CDR3 reads CASSAGLAYRGDTQYF. CDR3 nucleotides: TGTGCCAGCAGCGCGGGACTAGCCTATAGAGGGGATACGCAGTATTTT. The rearrangement uses TRBV7-2 and TRBJ2-3; 9 positions agree with TRBD2. The CDR3 sequence is 16 residues long. The germline gives CDR1 SGHTA, CDR2 FQGNSA. V gave up 5 bases and J gave up 6 bases; unmatched junction bases: 12.

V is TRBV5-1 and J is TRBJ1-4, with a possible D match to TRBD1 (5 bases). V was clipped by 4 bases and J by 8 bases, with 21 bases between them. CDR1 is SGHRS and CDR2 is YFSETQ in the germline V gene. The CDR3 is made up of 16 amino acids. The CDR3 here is CASSHNPGAGGEKLFF. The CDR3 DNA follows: TGCGCCAGCAGCCACAATCCAGGCGCCGGGGGAGAAAAACTGTTTTTT.

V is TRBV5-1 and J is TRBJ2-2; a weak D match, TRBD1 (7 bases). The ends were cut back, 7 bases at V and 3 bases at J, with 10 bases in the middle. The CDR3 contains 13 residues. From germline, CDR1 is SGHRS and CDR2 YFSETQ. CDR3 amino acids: CASGGTDTGELFF. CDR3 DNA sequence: TGCGCCAGCGGGGGGACAGACACCGGGGAGCTGTTTTTT. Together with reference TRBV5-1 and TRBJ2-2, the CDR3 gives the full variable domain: KAGVTQTPRYLIKTRGQQVTLSCSPISGHRSVSWYQQTPGQGLQFLFEYFSETQRNKGNFPGRFSGRQFSNSRSEMNVSTLELGDSALYLCASGGTDTGELFFGEGSRLTVL.

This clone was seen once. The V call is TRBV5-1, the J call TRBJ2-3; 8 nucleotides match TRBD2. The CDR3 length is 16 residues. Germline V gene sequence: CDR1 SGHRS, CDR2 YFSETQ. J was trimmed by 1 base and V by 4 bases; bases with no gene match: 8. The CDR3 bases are TGCGCCAGCAGCCCCGCCCCAGCGGGGGGCACAGATACGCAGTATTTT. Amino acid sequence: CASSPAPAGGTDTQYF.

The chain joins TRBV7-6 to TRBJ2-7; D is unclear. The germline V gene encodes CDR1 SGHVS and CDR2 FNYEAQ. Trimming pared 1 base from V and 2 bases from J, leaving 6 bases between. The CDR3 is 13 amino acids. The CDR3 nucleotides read TGTGCCAGCAGCTTAGATGGTCCCTACGAGCAGTACTTC. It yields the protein CASSLDGPYEQYF.

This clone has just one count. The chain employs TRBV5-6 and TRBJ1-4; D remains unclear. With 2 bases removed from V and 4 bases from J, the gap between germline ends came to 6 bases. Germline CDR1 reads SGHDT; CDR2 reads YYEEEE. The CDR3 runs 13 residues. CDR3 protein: CASSLVHNEKLFF. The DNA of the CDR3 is TGTGCCAGCAGCTTAGTTCATAATGAAAAACTGTTTTTT.

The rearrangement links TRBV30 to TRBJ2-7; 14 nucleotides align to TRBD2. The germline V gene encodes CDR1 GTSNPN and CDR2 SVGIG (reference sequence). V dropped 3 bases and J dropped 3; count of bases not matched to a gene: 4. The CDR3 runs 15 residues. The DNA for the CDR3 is TGTGCCTGGAGCGGGACTAGCGGGAGTCGCTACGAGCAGTACTTC. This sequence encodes CAWSGTSGSRYEQYF.

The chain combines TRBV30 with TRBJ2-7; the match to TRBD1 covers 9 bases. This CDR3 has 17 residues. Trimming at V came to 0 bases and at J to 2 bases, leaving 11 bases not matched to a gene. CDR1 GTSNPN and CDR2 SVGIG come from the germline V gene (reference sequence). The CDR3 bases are TGTGCCTGGAGTGTATTTTTCGGGACAGGGAATACCTACGAGCAGTACTTC. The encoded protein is CAWSVFFGTGNTYEQYF.

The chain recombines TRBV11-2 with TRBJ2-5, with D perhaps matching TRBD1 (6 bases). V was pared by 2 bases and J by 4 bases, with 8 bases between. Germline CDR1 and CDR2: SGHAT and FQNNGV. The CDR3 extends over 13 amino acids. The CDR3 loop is CASSLSRGETQYF. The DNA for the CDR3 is TGTGCCAGCAGCTTAAGCAGGGGAGAGACCCAGTACTTC.

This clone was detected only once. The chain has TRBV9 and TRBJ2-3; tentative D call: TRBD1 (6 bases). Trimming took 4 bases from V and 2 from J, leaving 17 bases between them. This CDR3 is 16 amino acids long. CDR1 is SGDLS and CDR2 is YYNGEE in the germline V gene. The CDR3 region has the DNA TGTGCCAGCAGCATTTACAGGGACCGGTACACAGATACGCAGTATTTT. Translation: CASSIYRDRYTDTQYF.

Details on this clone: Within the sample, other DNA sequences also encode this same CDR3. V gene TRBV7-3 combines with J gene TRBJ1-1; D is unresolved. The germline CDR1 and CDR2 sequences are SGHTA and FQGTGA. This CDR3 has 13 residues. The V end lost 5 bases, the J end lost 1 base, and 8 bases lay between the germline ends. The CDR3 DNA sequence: TGTGCCAGCAGCCCGACAAGGAACACTGAAGCTTTCTTT. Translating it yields CASSPTRNTEAFF.

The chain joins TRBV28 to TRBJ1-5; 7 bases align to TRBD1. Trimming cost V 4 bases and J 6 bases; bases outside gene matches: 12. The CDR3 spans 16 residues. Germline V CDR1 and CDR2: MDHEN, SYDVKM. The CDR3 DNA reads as TGTGCCAGCAGTTCTACAGGGGCCCACTTGGTTCAGCCCCAGCATTTT. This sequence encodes CASSSTGAHLVQPQHF. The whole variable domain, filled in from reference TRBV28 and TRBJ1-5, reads DVKVTQSSRYLVKRTGEKVFLECVQDMDHENMFWYRQDPGLGLRLIYFSYDVKMKEKGDIPEGYSVSREKKERFSLILESASTNQTSMYLCASSSTGAHLVQPQHFGDGTRLSIL.

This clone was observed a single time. CDR3 DNA: TGTGCCAGCAGCCCCCTGACAGGGAACACTGAAGCTTTCTTT. Amino acid sequence: CASSPLTGNTEAFF. This rearrangement joins TRBV5-6 to TRBJ1-1, with D maybe TRBD1 (6 bases). The CDR3 has 14 residues. V shed 4 bases and J shed 1 base, with 11 bases lying between them. Germline V gene sequence: CDR1 SGHDT, CDR2 YYEEEE.

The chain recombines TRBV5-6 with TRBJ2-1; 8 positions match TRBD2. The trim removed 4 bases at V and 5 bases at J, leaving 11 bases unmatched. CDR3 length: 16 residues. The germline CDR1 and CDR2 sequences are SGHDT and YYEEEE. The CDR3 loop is CASSLLDEAGDNEQFF. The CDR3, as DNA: TGTGCCAGCAGCCTACTGGATGAAGCGGGAGACAATGAGCAGTTCTTC.

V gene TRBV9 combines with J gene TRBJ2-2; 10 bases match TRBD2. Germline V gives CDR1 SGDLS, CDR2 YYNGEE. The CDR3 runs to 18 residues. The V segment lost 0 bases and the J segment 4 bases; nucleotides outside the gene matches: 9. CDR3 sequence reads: CASSVAPAGGPGTGELFF. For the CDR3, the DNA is TGTGCCAGCAGCGTAGCTCCAGCGGGAGGGCCTGGCACCGGGGAGCTGTTTTTT. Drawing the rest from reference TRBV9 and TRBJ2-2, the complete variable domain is DSGVTQTPKHLITATGQRVTLRCSPRSGDLSVYWYQQSLDQGLQFLIQYYNGEERAKGNILERFSAQQFPDLHSELNLSSLELGDSALYFCASSVAPAGGPGTGELFFGEGSRLTVL.

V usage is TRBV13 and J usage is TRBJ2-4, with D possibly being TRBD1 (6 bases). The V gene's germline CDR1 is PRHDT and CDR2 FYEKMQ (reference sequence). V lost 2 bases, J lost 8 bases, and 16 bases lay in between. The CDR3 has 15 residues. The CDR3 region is CASSLKGTLGDIQYF. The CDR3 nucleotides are TGTGCCAGCAGCTTAAAGGGGACACTCGGGGACATTCAGTACTTC. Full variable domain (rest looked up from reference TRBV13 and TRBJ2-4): AAGVIQSPRHLIKEKRETATLKCYPIPRHDTVYWYQQGPGQDPQFLISFYEKMQSDKGSIPDRFSAQQFSDYHSELNMSSLELGDSALYFCASSLKGTLGDIQYFGAGTRLSVL.

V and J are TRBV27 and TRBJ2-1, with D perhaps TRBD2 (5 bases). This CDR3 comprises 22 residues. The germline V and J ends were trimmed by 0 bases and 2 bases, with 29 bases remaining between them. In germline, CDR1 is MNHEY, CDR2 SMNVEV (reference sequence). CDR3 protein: CASSLSILGASGWGATYNEQFF. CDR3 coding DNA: TGTGCCAGCAGTTTATCGATACTCGGAGCCTCGGGGTGGGGAGCTACCTACAATGAGCAGTTCTTC.

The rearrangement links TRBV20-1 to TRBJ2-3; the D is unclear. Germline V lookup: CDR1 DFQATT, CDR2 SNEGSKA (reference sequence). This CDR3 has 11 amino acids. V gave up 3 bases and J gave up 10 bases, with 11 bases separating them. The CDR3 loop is CSASGVMPQYF. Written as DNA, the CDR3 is TGCAGTGCTAGTGGTGTGATGCCGCAGTATTTT.

The CDR3 nucleotides are TGTGCCACCAGCAGAGCAACAGGCGGCTCTTGGAACGAGCAGTACTTC. Residues: CATSRATGGSWNEQYF. V usage is TRBV15 and J usage is TRBJ2-7, with D tentatively TRBD1 (5 bases). CDR1 and CDR2 (germline): LNHNV, YYDKDF (reference sequence). V was shortened by 1 base and J by 5 bases, with 18 bases between the two germline ends. The CDR3 contains 16 residues.

The CDR3 region has the DNA TGTGCCAGCAGCTTAGATCCAGGGGGGAGGACTGAAGCTTTCTTT. Protein: CASSLDPGGRTEAFF. The J gene is TRBJ1-1, the V gene TRBV11-2, with 7 bases matching TRBD1. The CDR3 loop spans 15 amino acids. Germline lookup yields CDR1 SGHAT and CDR2 FQNNGV. V was pared by 0 bases and J by 5 bases, with 6 bases of the junction left unmatched.